Presented here are 13 T cell receptor beta chains from one specimen sequenced in a study of Ad26.COV2.S vaccination and SARS-CoV-2 variants (dated by TCRdb to the early 2020s). The sample's treatment or condition label, in plain terms: 15 to 20 received Ad26.COV2.S at low or high dose, single or two shots; roughly 5 received placebo; per-sample allocation not given. For vaccine and placebo recipients, repertoires were sequenced using samples collected on day 63 after the first injection. Library prep was done by the immunoSEQ multiplex PCR assay. Sourced from immuneACCESS, this table was stored by TCRdb with only in-frame sequences that have V and J called. A share of the clones is absent; for the studies checked, an unresolved V gene accounts for under half, and the remainder has no known explanation. Counted in this sample were hundreds of thousands of clones; around 87% of them appeared once. Approximately 3.4% of the sample belongs to the ten largest clones.

The source was peripheral blood, collected in a trial of Ad26.COV2.S vaccine versus placebo. The receptors derive from a person aged 18-65 years who received the Ad26.COV2.S COVID-19 vaccine or a placebo.

This rearrangement joins TRBV7-2 to TRBJ1-4; 10 bases are a match to TRBD1. V lost 3 bases to trimming and J lost 8 bases; unmatched junction nucleotides: 3. CDR3 length: 14 amino acids. From germline, CDR1 is SGHTA and CDR2 FQGNSA. This CDR3 reads CASSLGQGNEKLFF. The CDR3 coding sequence is TGTGCCAGCAGCTTGGGACAGGGGAACGAAAAACTGTTTTTT.

The J gene is TRBJ1-2, the V gene TRBV18; TRBD1 matches 10 bases. Germline trimming cut 3 bases from V and 4 bases from J; bases unmatched to any gene: 5. The length of the CDR3 is 15 residues. The germline CDR1 and CDR2 sequences are KGHSH and LQKENI. The CDR3 region is CASSPGQGSSYGYTF. CDR3 DNA: TGTGCCAGCTCACCGGGACAGGGGTCCTCCTATGGCTACACCTTC.

The chain uses TRBV4-1 and TRBJ2-7; perhaps TRBD2 as D (5 bases). The CDR3 has 15 amino acids. Trimming cost V 3 bases and J 0 bases, with 12 bases left between them. The germline gives CDR1 MGHRA, CDR2 YSYEKL. The DNA for the CDR3 is TGCGCCAGCAGCCAGGTAGCGTCGAGCTCCTACGAGCAGTACTTC. Its protein product is CASSQVASSSYEQYF.

J is TRBJ2-7 and V is TRBV11-3; D is possibly TRBD1 (6 bases). The CDR3 is 13 residues long. Between the trimmed V and J ends, which lost 3 bases and 9 bases, there was a span of 15 bases. Germline values: CDR1 SGHNT, CDR2 YENEEA. In DNA form, the CDR3 reads TGTGCCAGCAGCTTCAACAGGGAGAGTGGGCAGTACTTC. Translation: CASSFNRESGQYF.

This chain uses TRBV5-1 with TRBJ2-1; D is unresolved. CDR3 size: 15 residues. Per the germline V gene, CDR1 is SGHRS and CDR2 is YFSETQ. Trimming took off 0 bases at V and 4 bases at J, with 11 bases between the two ends. The CDR3 region has the DNA TGCGCCAGCAGCTTGGCACCAGAAACATACAATGAGCAGTTCTTC. Translating it yields CASSLAPETYNEQFF.

This chain uses TRBV5-6 with TRBJ2-3; no clear D gene. Germline values: CDR1 SGHDT, CDR2 YYEEEE. The CDR3 runs to 15 residues. V was cut by 2 bases and J by 0 bases, with 10 bases left in between. Here the CDR3 reads CASSFVVTSTDTQYF. As DNA, the CDR3 is TGTGCCAGCAGCTTTGTGGTTACTAGCACAGATACGCAGTATTTT.

This rearrangement joins TRBV5-6 to TRBJ2-7, with D unclear. V was cut by 0 bases and J by 8 bases, with 15 bases left in between. The CDR3 has 14 residues. Germline V gives CDR1 SGHDT, CDR2 YYEEEE. The CDR3 loop is CASSLGVGFPKQYF. CDR3 bases: TGTGCCAGCAGCTTGGGTGTGGGATTTCCCAAGCAGTACTTC.

The rearrangement links TRBV10-3 to TRBJ1-2; maybe TRBD1 (6 bases). The V end lost 0 bases, the J end lost 8 bases, and 7 bases lay between the germline ends. From germline, CDR1 is ENHRY and CDR2 SYGVKD. This CDR3 spans 12 amino acids. The CDR3 is CAISESQGGYTF. Here the CDR3 DNA reads TGTGCCATCAGTGAGTCTCAGGGGGGCTACACCTTC.

The chain has TRBV5-1 and TRBJ1-3; D is uncertain. CDR1 and CDR2 from the germline V gene are SGHRS and YFSETQ. There are 17 residues in the CDR3. V was pared by 0 bases and J by 1 base, with 14 bases between. This chain's CDR3 is CASSLVSTGLSGNTIYF. CDR3 sequence (DNA): TGCGCCAGCAGCTTGGTGAGCACCGGTTTATCTGGAAACACCATATATTTT. Using reference TRBV5-1 and TRBJ1-3 for the parts outside the CDR3, the full variable domain is KAGVTQTPRYLIKTRGQQVTLSCSPISGHRSVSWYQQTPGQGLQFLFEYFSETQRNKGNFPGRFSGRQFSNSRSEMNVSTLELGDSALYLCASSLVSTGLSGNTIYFGEGSWLTVV.

This chain joins TRBV19 and TRBJ2-3, with a weak D call TRBD1 (5 bases). Germline values: CDR1 LNHDA, CDR2 SQIVND (reference sequence). This CDR3 contains 13 residues. V was cut by 4 bases and J by 3 bases, with 8 bases left in between. The CDR3 sequence: CASSKQATDTQYF. The CDR3 DNA reads TGTGCCAGTAGTAAACAGGCAACAGATACGCAGTATTTT.

The chain joins TRBV12-3 or TRBV12-4 to TRBJ1-3, with 8 positions matching TRBD1. V was pared by 6 bases and J by 8 bases, with 6 bases of the junction left unmatched. This CDR3 is 13 amino acids long. CDR3 in amino acids: CASRPNRGDTIYF. As DNA, the CDR3 is TGTGCCAGCAGACCGAACAGGGGGGACACCATATATTTT.

The chain couples TRBV25-1 to TRBJ1-1; D is possibly TRBD1 (6 bases). Trimming removed 3 bases at V and 7 bases at J, with 9 bases between. The CDR3 totals 12 residues. The germline CDR1 and CDR2 sequences are MGHDK and SYGVNS. The CDR3 protein is CASSEGAGEAFF. Here the CDR3 DNA reads TGTGCCAGCAGTGAGGGGGCGGGTGAAGCTTTCTTT. The whole variable domain, filled in from reference TRBV25-1 and TRBJ1-1, reads EADIYQTPRYLVIGTGKKITLECSQTMGHDKMYWYQQDPGMELHLIHYSYGVNSTEKGDLSSESTVSRIRTEHFPLTLESARPSHTSQYLCASSEGAGEAFFGQGTRLTVV.

This clone was detected a few times. This rearrangement joins TRBV19 to TRBJ1-1, with D possibly matching TRBD1 (5 bases). Germline CDR1 is LNHDA and CDR2 is SQIVND (reference sequence). The CDR3 contains 19 residues. With 7 bases removed from V and 0 bases from J, the gap between germline ends came to 27 bases. This CDR3 reads CASTPGLPRAWGMNTEAFF. The CDR3 nucleotides are TGTGCCAGTACCCCGGGCCTTCCCCGGGCCTGGGGGATGAACACTGAAGCTTTCTTT.